Reported below is one TCR beta chain. Its antigen is currently unknown. The read ends 3 residues shy of where the CDR3 ends; the end is completed using the germline J gene. CD4+CD25+CD127- Tregs, CD4+CD25- non-Tregs, CD4 and CD8 cells were sorted. This entry is derived from a study of Tregs in tolerant kidney transplant recipients. Study results and limitations: The most relevant donor-specific Treg TCRbeta repertoire apparently came from expansion with activated donor B cells. Findings come from small patient numbers and require larger validation. This study did not directly address biological reproducibility.

Produced via immunoSEQ multiplex PCR; TCRdb's table is partial and in-frame only. Its table records roughly 50,000 clones. The CDR3 runs 13 residues. Germline V gives CDR1 SGHTA, CDR2 FQGNSA. The germline V and J ends were trimmed by 1 base and 9 bases, with 10 bases remaining between them. The clonotype comes from a human donor who received a combined kidney and bone marrow transplant. Here the sequenced sample was CD4+ T cells from blood, taken before the transplant. The chain is built from TRBV7-2 and TRBJ1-5; maybe TRBD1 (6 bases). The DNA read from the CDR3 is TGTGCCAGCAGCTTAGAGGGGGGGAGGCCC. Its translation: CASSLEGGRP. The complete CDR3 protein is CASSLEGGRPQHF.